This T cell receptor (beta chain) was found in a study of blood T cell repertoires in COVID-19. Turning to the study itself: The samples span acute and convalescent COVID-19 from the United States, Italy and Spain. PBMCs, B-cell-depleted T cells, or T cells provided the cDNA or gDNA that made up the material.

Original analysis: Estimates of nucleated cell counts were drawn from the amplification of reference gene primers. Measured with immunoSEQ multiplex PCR; TCRdb has only the in-frame clones, and not every one. V and J calls plus clone size are reproduced from that table; the DNA served to infer D and trimming. The data hold roughly 140,000 clones, with approximately 90% observed a single time. J gave up 4 bases and V 2 bases, and 4 bases lay outside the gene matches. CDR1 is MNHEY and CDR2 is SVGEGT in the germline V gene. The CDR3 is 15 amino acids. This clone was found once. The chain couples TRBV6-2 or TRBV6-3 to TRBJ1-5; 8 bases fit TRBD1. Source material: peripheral blood. The TCR sequence derives from a woman aged 60-75 years with active COVID-19. The CDR3 nucleotides read TGTGCCAGCAGTTACGGACAGGGTGGTAATCAGCCCCAGCATTTT. The encoded protein is CASSYGQGGNQPQHF.